The entry below describes one TCR beta chain. In its sample, this clone was seen a few times. Its antigen is not yet known. No base qualities exist here, and no much larger clone lies one base off it. This record belongs to a study of blood T cell repertoires in COVID-19 (dated by TCRdb to between 2020 and 2021). Study-level background: Samples covering the acute and convalescent phases of COVID-19 were provided by collaborators in the United States, Italy and Spain. The prospective study material was composed of cDNA or gDNA derived from T cells, B-cell-depleted T cells, or PBMCs. Subjects who had been exposed to COVID-19, were actively infected with it, or had recovered from it provided the deeply sampled blood TCRbeta repertoires that made up the dataset. The repertoires were released in a freely available public database meant as a resource for research on the immune response to SARS-CoV-2. Samples came from the ongoing ImmuneRACE study (first 160 participants) plus 1,254 subjects from 6 global collaborators. The sample metadata nearly always contained a de-identified subject ID, COVID-19 status, age in years and sex. HLA class I and class II types, where available, came from metadata supplied by the sample provider rather than from assay-based typing.

Study-wide findings and limitations: The amount of clinical and demographic metadata varied by source and participant and was provided uncurated.

Collaborating institutions collected whole blood in K2EDTA tubes following their own protocols. For TCRbeta analysis, collaborators shipped samples as frozen whole blood, isolated PBMCs, or DNA extracted from either of those sample types. TCRbeta CDR3 regions were amplified from genomic DNA using the immunoSEQ Assay, a bias-controlled multiplex PCR. The paper's data handling went like this. The number of nucleated cells in each sample was estimated by amplification of reference gene primers within the assay. To quantify the absolute abundance of each unique TCRbeta CDR3 rearrangement, sequence reads were collapsed and filtered. For each sample, productive Simpson clonality was calculated by taking the square root of Simpson's diversity index across productive rearrangements. TCRdb limited this immuneACCESS table to in-frame rearrangements with V and J called. A share of clones is missing; checked studies link under half to unresolved V genes, and the rest is unexplained. The D gene and trimming were derived from the DNA, and the V and J assignments and clone size from that table. For this sample there are 250,000 to 350,000 clones; around nine tenths appear just once. The ten top clones hold around 13% of the sample.

Per the germline V gene (reference sequence), MNHEY is the CDR1 and SMNVEV is the CDR2. Its CDR3 holds 15 amino acids, cysteine through phenylalanine. The sequence is cut down to CDR3 DNA, 45 bases in frame from base 1. V and J lose 0 bases and 6 bases, and a span of 14 bases separates them. This receptor was taken from a woman aged 55-70 years with acute or convalescent COVID-19. The rearrangement combines TRBV27 with TRBJ1-1, and perhaps TRBD1 as D gene, on 6 matching bases. What was sequenced was peripheral blood. The CDR3 region has the sequence CASSLSILSGAEAFF. The DNA reads as follows: TGTGCCAGCAGTTTATCGATACTATCAGGGGCTGAAGCTTTCTTT.